Described below is a single TCR beta chain sequence and its context. The table lists this clone with a few counts. Its antigen is unknown. No much larger clone exists at a distance of one base, and base qualities are not known. V is cut by 6 bases and J by 0 bases, and the space between the germline ends is 11 bases. CDR1 and CDR2 are drawn from the germline V gene (reference sequence): SEHNR, FQNEAQ. The CDR3 runs 15 amino acids, cysteine and phenylalanine included. Kept here is only the CDR3 DNA, which spans 45 bases and is read in frame from base 1. Whole blood was collected in K2EDTA tubes by collaborating institutions according to the institutions' own protocols. For TCRbeta analysis, collaborators shipped samples as frozen whole blood, isolated PBMCs, or DNA extracted from either of those sample types. This sample stems from a study of blood T cell repertoires in COVID-19 (dated by TCRdb to about 2020). Regarding the research as a whole: Samples covering the acute and convalescent phases of COVID-19 were provided by collaborators in the United States, Italy and Spain. Sample metadata almost always included a de-identified subject ID, COVID-19 status, age in years and sex. The material from the prospective study consisted of cDNA or gDNA derived from T cells, B-cell-depleted T cells, or PBMCs. Samples came from the ongoing ImmuneRACE study (first 160 participants) plus 1,254 subjects from 6 global collaborators. Deeply sampled blood TCRbeta repertoires from subjects exposed to, actively infected with, or recovered from COVID-19 were included in the dataset. A freely available public database, intended as a resource for researchers studying the immune response to SARS-CoV-2, is where the repertoires were released. HLA class I and class II types, where available, came from metadata supplied by the sample provider rather than from assay-based typing. Overall study outcomes, separate from this receptor: The amount of clinical and demographic metadata varied by source and participant and was provided uncurated.

TCRbeta CDR3 regions were amplified from genomic DNA by means of the immunoSEQ Assay, a bias-controlled multiplex PCR. The source study handled its data this way. The number of nucleated cells in each sample was estimated from the amplification of reference gene primers within the assay. To quantify the absolute abundance of each unique TCRbeta CDR3 rearrangement, sequence reads were collapsed and filtered. Productive Simpson clonality was computed per sample as the square root of Simpson's diversity index over productive rearrangements. TCRdb mirrors the immuneACCESS table, restricted to in-frame sequences. Some clones are absent from its copies; in checked studies, under half trace to an unresolved V gene, and the reason for the others is unknown. For V, J and clone size, that table is used; D and trimming come from the DNA. For this sample the table gives approximately 28,000 clones, of which around 85% were detected only once. The top ten clonotypes cover about 16% of the sample.

The TCR sequence derives from an older woman with acute or convalescent COVID-19. Source material: peripheral blood. The V and J genes are TRBV7-9 and TRBJ2-2; TRBD1 is a weak D gene call, 6 bases matching. In nucleotide form, the sequence is TGTGCCAGCAGTCCCGAGGGGGCGAACACCGGGGAGCTGTTTTTT. It specifies CASSPEGANTGELFF.